This TCR beta chain appears in the sequencing data of a study of OX40 agonist ivuxolimab in advanced cancers. The overall study: Earlier treatment with anti-PD-1, anti-PD-L1 or anti-CTLA-4 was permitted, and 35% to 45% had received some. Findings of the study overall: Expanded clones were, on average, more numerous in CD8+ T cells than in CD4+. Dosing at 0.1 to 3.0 mg/kg was accompanied by clonal expansion of CD4+ and CD8+ blood T cells by week 6.

Generated by immunoSEQ multiplex PCR, the TCRdb table keeps only in-frame clones and is missing some. The top ten hold 15% to 20% of the sample, which has 70,000 to 80,000 clones, about 85% seen once. The germline gives CDR1 SGHVS, CDR2 FNYEAQ. This CDR3 has 15 residues. After removal of 4 bases from V and 0 bases from J, the junction contained 3 bases not matched to a gene. About this clone itself: Its antigen remains unidentified.

This chain uses TRBV7-6 with TRBJ2-1, with 7 bases that match TRBD2. This clonotype was sampled from an adult with an advanced solid tumor such as melanoma, head and neck, liver or kidney cancer. The material was CD4+ or CD8+ T cells sorted from blood, obtained in a trial of the OX40 agonist ivuxolimab. The DNA of the CDR3 is TGTGCCAGCAGCTCCGAGCGGGGCTCCTACAATGAGCAGTTCTTC. The encoded protein is CASSSERGSYNEQFF.